This T cell receptor (beta chain) emerged from a study of blood T cells in healthy people across ages. Germline V gene lookup returns CDR1 LNHNV and CDR2 YYDKDF (reference sequence). V was shortened by 3 bases and J by 5 bases, with 10 bases between the two germline ends. The CDR3 is 13 residues long. The use of a sample-barcoded 5' primer and a J-beta primer mix characterized a second PCR of roughly 6 to 11 cycles. MiXCR, applied by TCRdb to the 5' RACE reads, yields one record per CDR3 protein. The profile covers about 760,000 distinct CDR3 sequences, with about 56% appearing a single time and roughly 25% taken by the ten largest.

Specimen: blood. The chain has TRBV15 and TRBJ2-5; D possibly corresponds to TRBD2 (5 bases). The sequence was obtained from a man in his forties in good health. The CDR3 spells CATSSGISETQYF. Here the CDR3 DNA reads TGTGCCACCAGCAGCGGGATTTCGGAGACCCAGTACTTC.